The 23 T cell receptor beta chains below were found in one sample sequenced in a study of CD39 and CD103 CD8 tumor-infiltrating T cells. Assay used: immunoSEQ multiplex PCR; TCRdb lists only in-frame clones, some missing. The repertoire holds approximately 17,000 clones, with 75% to 95% as singletons. The sample taken for sequencing was CD8+ T cells sorted from blood. Subset indicated: total memory CD8 T cells (CD45RA-CCR7+/-) from blood or uninvolved lymph node. The receptors were sampled from a human donor with head and neck squamous cell carcinoma.

The chain has TRBV11-2 and TRBJ2-2; D might be TRBD1 (6 bases). This CDR3 contains 14 residues. The V end was cut by 4 bases, the J end by 1 base, with 7 bases between. The V gene's germline CDR1 is SGHAT and CDR2 FQNNGV. The chain's CDR3 is CASSWTVNTGELFF. The DNA of the CDR3 is TGTGCCAGCAGCTGGACAGTGAACACCGGGGAGCTGTTTTTT.

V is TRBV7-8 and J is TRBJ2-2; 7 positions agree with TRBD1. Germline trimming cut 5 bases from V and 4 bases from J; bases unmatched to any gene: 7. Germline CDR1 SGHVS, CDR2 FQNEAQ. This CDR3 comprises 15 residues. CDR3 sequence: CASSARQGPTGELFF. CDR3 coding DNA: TGTGCCAGCAGCGCCCGACAGGGACCCACCGGGGAGCTGTTTTTT.

The genes are TRBV13 and TRBJ2-7, with 8 bases identical to TRBD2. Trimming cost V 6 bases and J 1 base; bases outside gene matches: 8. CDR1 is PRHDT and CDR2 is FYEKMQ in the germline V gene (reference sequence). The CDR3 consists of 15 residues. In DNA, the CDR3 is TGTGCCAGCAGAACACGGGGGGGTCAGTCCTACGAGCAGTACTTC. Its protein is CASRTRGGQSYEQYF.

This clone has only one observation. J is TRBJ2-2 and V is TRBV7-8; D ambiguous. Germline CDR1 SGHVS, CDR2 FQNEAQ. V was clipped by 11 bases and J by 3 bases, with 7 bases between them. This CDR3 spans 11 amino acids. The CDR3 loop is CAHTDTGELFF. The CDR3 coding sequence is TGTGCCCACACCGACACCGGGGAGCTGTTTTTT.

The chain carries TRBV7-9 and TRBJ1-2, with TRBD1 identical over 10 bases. The J segment lost 5 bases and the V segment lost 0 bases, leaving 6 bases of the junction unmatched. This CDR3 contains 16 residues. The germline V gene has CDR1 SEHNR and CDR2 FQNEAQ (reference sequence). The CDR3 DNA reads TGTGCCAGCAGCTTAGCCCCGGACAGGGGGTATTATGGCTACACCTTC. This codes for CASSLAPDRGYYGYTF.

The chain has TRBV7-6 and TRBJ1-5; unclear D gene. Trimming removed 2 bases at V and 5 bases at J, with 10 bases between. Per germline, CDR1 SGHVS and CDR2 FNYEAQ. There are 14 residues in the CDR3. Here the CDR3 DNA reads TGTGCCAGCAGCTTAATGGAGACGCATCAGCCCCAGCATTTT. Its translation: CASSLMETHQPQHF.

Notes on this clone: The germline gene is not matched at one end of the junction; a read error may be the cause. The chain couples TRBV30 to TRBJ1-4, with D possibly matching TRBD1 (5 bases). The CDR3 has 13 residues. CDR1 and CDR2 from the germline V gene are GTSNPN and SVGIG (reference sequence). CDR3: CAGRDGPNGKLFF. The CDR3 DNA follows: TGTGCCGGCCGGGACGGACCGAATGGAAAACTGTTTTTT.

Only a few counts were recorded for this clone. The V and J genes are TRBV11-2 and TRBJ1-2; D is undetermined. CDR1 is SGHAT and CDR2 is FQNNGV in the germline V gene. The CDR3 is made up of 12 amino acids. Trimming removed 1 base at V and 7 bases at J, with 7 bases between. The CDR3 here is CASSLAGSGYTF. CDR3 sequence (DNA): TGTGCCAGCAGCTTAGCAGGTAGTGGCTACACCTTC.

The V call is TRBV25-1, the J call TRBJ2-3; D is perhaps TRBD1 (6 bases). CDR1 and CDR2 from the germline V gene are MGHDK and SYGVNS. The CDR3 loop spans 15 amino acids. The ends were cut back, 8 bases at V and 0 bases at J, with 15 bases in the middle. CDR3 coding DNA: TGTGCCAGCGGATCAGGGGCTCCGAGCACAGATACGCAGTATTTT. The encoded protein is CASGSGAPSTDTQYF.

The CDR3 region is CASSLFPGKNTGELFF. DNA for the CDR3: TGTGCCAGCAGTTTATTTCCAGGAAAGAACACCGGGGAGCTGTTTTTT. The chain employs TRBV27 and TRBJ2-2; D gene ambiguous. Trimming shortened V by 1 base and J by 1 base, and 10 bases separated the two germline ends. CDR3 length: 16 amino acids. Germline values: CDR1 MNHEY, CDR2 SMNVEV (reference sequence).

The chain recombines TRBV27 with TRBJ1-2; 11 bases line up with TRBD1. Germline values: CDR1 MNHEY, CDR2 SMNVEV (reference sequence). This CDR3 contains 14 residues. The J segment lost 7 bases and the V segment lost 3 bases, leaving 4 bases of the junction unmatched. The CDR3 coding sequence is TGTGCCAGCAGTTTCGGACAGGGGGCGCCTGGCTACACCTTC. Translated: CASSFGQGAPGYTF.

The chain couples TRBV5-1 to TRBJ2-3; D gene uncertain. Germline assignment: CDR1 SGHRS and CDR2 YFSETQ. Trimming took 5 bases from V and 0 from J, leaving 7 bases between them. The CDR3 sequence is 13 residues long. CDR3 in DNA: TGCGCCAGCAGGGTGGATAGCACAGATACGCAGTATTTT. This encodes CASRVDSTDTQYF.

Written as DNA, the CDR3 is TGTGCCAGCAGCGCGGGACTCCTGATAGACCTCCACTTT. Protein: CASSAGLLIDLHF. The rearrangement uses TRBV9 and TRBJ1-6; D may be TRBD1 (5 bases). The germline V and J ends were trimmed by 3 bases and 15 bases, with 16 bases remaining between them. Germline V gene lookup returns CDR1 SGDLS and CDR2 YYNGEE. The CDR3 covers 13 residues. The full variable domain, its missing parts supplied by reference TRBV9 and TRBJ1-6, is DSGVTQTPKHLITATGQRVTLRCSPRSGDLSVYWYQQSLDQGLQFLIQYYNGEERAKGNILERFSAQQFPDLHSELNLSSLELGDSALYFCASSAGLLIDLHFGNGTRLTVT.

V is TRBV5-4 and J is TRBJ1-1; 10 nucleotides agree with TRBD1. The germline gives CDR1 SGHNT, CDR2 YYREEE (reference sequence). With 1 base clipped from V and 7 bases from J, the junction kept 10 bases outside the gene matches. There are 16 residues in the CDR3. The CDR3 DNA is TGTGCCAGCAGCTTGTATCCCGGGACAGGGGAAGTTGAAGCTTTCTTT. It translates to CASSLYPGTGEVEAFF.

The chain recombines TRBV11-2 with TRBJ2-1; D possibly corresponds to TRBD2 (5 bases). Germline V gives CDR1 SGHAT, CDR2 FQNNGV. The CDR3 runs 14 residues. Trimming removed 2 bases from V and 4 bases from J, with 9 bases in between. CDR3 protein: CASSLIGVYNEQFF. CDR3 bases: TGTGCCAGCAGCTTAATCGGGGTTTACAATGAGCAGTTCTTC.

This chain uses TRBV27 with TRBJ2-7; 9 bases line up with TRBD1. V lost 3 bases to trimming and J lost 1 base; unmatched junction nucleotides: 4. Germline V gene lookup returns CDR1 MNHEY and CDR2 SMNVEV (reference sequence). The CDR3 length is 15 residues. The DNA of the CDR3 is TGTGCCAGCAGTTTCCACGGACAGGGGTCCTACGAGCAGTACTTC. This sequence encodes CASSFHGQGSYEQYF.

This sequence joins TRBV10-3 and TRBJ1-3; D perhaps matches TRBD1 (5 bases). The V gene's germline CDR1 is ENHRY and CDR2 SYGVKD. Trimming took off 6 bases at V and 0 bases at J, with 12 bases between the two ends. CDR3 size: 15 residues. CDR3 sequence: CAIRAQGPSGNTIYF. The DNA for the CDR3 is TGTGCCATCAGAGCTCAGGGTCCCTCTGGAAACACCATATATTTT.

This clone was recorded once. V and J are TRBV5-4 and TRBJ2-5; 7 positions agree with TRBD1. The CDR3 is made up of 12 amino acids. Per germline, CDR1 SGHNT and CDR2 YYREEE (reference sequence). Trimming removed 3 bases from V and 8 bases from J; junction bases left unmatched: 4. The CDR3 bases are TGTGCCAGCAGCTCGACAGGGCCCACCCAGTACTTC. Protein product: CASSSTGPTQYF. The full variable domain, its missing parts supplied by reference TRBV5-4 and TRBJ2-5, is ETGVTQSPTHLIKTRGQQVTLRCSSQSGHNTVSWYQQALGQGPQFIFQYYREEENGRGNFPPRFSGLQFPNYSSELNVNALELDDSALYLCASSSTGPTQYFGPGTRLLVL.

The CDR3 sequence is CASKRETEAFF. The CDR3 bases are TGTGCCAGCAAAAGGGAGACTGAAGCTTTCTTT. The gene calls are TRBV6-4 and TRBJ1-1; the D is unclear. Trimming cost V 7 bases and J 5 bases, with 8 bases left between them. Germline V gene lookup returns CDR1 MRHNA and CDR2 SNTAGT. This CDR3 has 11 amino acids.

The genes are TRBV4-1 and TRBJ2-5, with 8 nucleotides matching TRBD2. The CDR3 length is 18 residues. Trimming removed 2 bases from V and 5 bases from J; junction bases left unmatched: 16. Germline CDR1 reads MGHRA; CDR2 reads YSYEKL. The CDR3 protein is CASSQPLQGLGSRETQYF. The CDR3 DNA follows: TGCGCCAGCAGCCAACCTCTCCAGGGACTAGGGAGTCGGGAGACCCAGTACTTC.

In this sample, this clone turned up once. This rearrangement joins TRBV19 to TRBJ1-6, with TRBD1 identical over 7 bases. CDR1 and CDR2 from the germline V gene are LNHDA and SQIVND (reference sequence). Trimming at V came to 10 bases and at J to 2 bases, leaving 11 bases not matched to a gene. The length of the CDR3 is 16 residues. CDR3 residues: CATTWTGGAYNSPLHF. The CDR3 DNA reads TGTGCCACCACTTGGACAGGCGGCGCCTATAATTCACCCCTCCACTTT.

This clone was picked up one time. The rearrangement uses TRBV16 and TRBJ2-1, with D possibly being TRBD1 (5 bases). Trimming took 1 base from V and 4 from J, leaving 8 bases between them. This CDR3 comprises 14 residues. Germline-derived CDR1 and CDR2 are KGHSY and FQNENV. CDR3 sequence: CASSQFNRYNEQFF. CDR3 sequence (DNA): TGTGCCAGCAGCCAATTCAACAGGTACAATGAGCAGTTCTTC.

This clone came up once. This chain links TRBV7-6 with TRBJ1-3; TRBD1 matches at 7 bases. After removal of 5 bases from V and 4 bases from J, the junction contained 14 bases not matched to a gene. Germline CDR1 and CDR2: SGHVS and FNYEAQ. The CDR3 runs to 17 residues. CDR3 in DNA: TGTGCCAGCAGCCCGGGGACGGTACAGGGGAGCGGAAACACCATATATTTT. Residues: CASSPGTVQGSGNTIYF. Using reference TRBV7-6 and TRBJ1-3 for the parts outside the CDR3, the full variable domain is GAGVSQSPRYKVTKRGQDVALRCDPISGHVSLYWYRQALGQGPEFLTYFNYEAQQDKSGLPNDRFSAERPEGSISTLTIQRTEQRDSAMYRCASSPGTVQGSGNTIYFGEGSWLTVV.